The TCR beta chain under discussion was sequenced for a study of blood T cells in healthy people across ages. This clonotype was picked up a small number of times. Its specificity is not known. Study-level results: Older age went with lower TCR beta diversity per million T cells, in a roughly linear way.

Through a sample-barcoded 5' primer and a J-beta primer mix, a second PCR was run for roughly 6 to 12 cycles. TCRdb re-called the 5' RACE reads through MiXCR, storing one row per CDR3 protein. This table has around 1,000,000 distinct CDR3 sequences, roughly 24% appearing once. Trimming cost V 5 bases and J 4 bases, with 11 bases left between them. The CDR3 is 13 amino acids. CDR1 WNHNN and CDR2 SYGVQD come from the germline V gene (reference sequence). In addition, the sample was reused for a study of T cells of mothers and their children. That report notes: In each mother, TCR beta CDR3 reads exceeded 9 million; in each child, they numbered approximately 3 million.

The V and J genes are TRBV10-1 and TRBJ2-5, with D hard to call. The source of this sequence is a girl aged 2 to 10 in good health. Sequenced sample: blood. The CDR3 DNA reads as TGCGCCAGCAGTCCAGTCTACTCAGAGACCCAGTACTTC. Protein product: CASSPVYSETQYF.